Described below is a single T cell receptor (beta chain) sequence and its context. Its specific antigen is unknown. Qualities for individual bases were not recorded, and no much larger clone is one base off. TCRbeta CDR3 regions were amplified from genomic DNA using the immunoSEQ Assay, a bias-controlled multiplex PCR. As for how the authors treated the data: Nucleated cell counts per sample were estimated from amplification of reference gene primers within the assay. To quantify the absolute abundance of each unique TCRbeta CDR3 rearrangement, sequence reads were collapsed and filtered. For each sample, productive Simpson clonality was calculated by taking the square root of Simpson's diversity index across productive rearrangements. Drawn from immuneACCESS, this table holds only the in-frame rearrangements with V and J called that TCRdb kept. Clones are partly lost; checked studies trace under half to an unresolved V gene and leave the rest unexplained. Clone size and V and J calls were adopted from that table, with D and trimming inferred from the DNA. The sample table holds some 56,000 clones, of which around 80% were seen once. Approximately 13% of the sample rests with the top ten.

These data come from a study of blood T cell repertoires in COVID-19 (dated by TCRdb to about 2020). In the study overall: Samples covering the acute and convalescent phases of COVID-19 were provided by collaborators in the United States, Italy and Spain. The material from the prospective study consisted of cDNA or gDNA derived from T cells, B-cell-depleted T cells, or PBMCs. Deeply sampled blood TCRbeta repertoires from subjects exposed to, actively infected with, or recovered from COVID-19 were included in the dataset. A freely available public database, intended as a resource for researchers studying the immune response to SARS-CoV-2, is where the repertoires were released. Samples came from the ongoing ImmuneRACE study (first 160 participants) plus 1,254 subjects from 6 global collaborators. Sample metadata almost always included a de-identified subject ID, COVID-19 status, age in years and sex. Where available, HLA class I and class II types were taken from metadata supplied by the sample provider and were not determined by assay-based typing.

Study-wide findings and limitations: The amount of clinical and demographic metadata varied by source and participant and was provided uncurated.

Each collaborating institution followed its own protocols to collect whole blood in K2EDTA tubes. For TCRbeta analysis, collaborators shipped samples as frozen whole blood, isolated PBMCs, or DNA extracted from either of those sample types. Sequenced: peripheral blood. The sequence was collected from a woman aged 80 or over with acute or convalescent COVID-19.

The DNA reads TGTGCCAGCAGTGAACTCGGAAACACCATATATTTT. Its protein reads: CASSELGNTIYF. The chain links TRBV6-1 with TRBJ1-3, with no confident D gene call. The CDR3 covers 12 residues, taking in both the cysteine and the phenylalanine. The read is trimmed to its CDR3 DNA, 36 bases read in frame from base 1. From the germline V gene, CDR1 is MNHNS and CDR2 is SASEGT. The junction shows trimming of 2 bases on V and 4 bases on J, plus 3 bases between the germline ends.